The rows below give T cell receptor beta chains drawn from one sample of a study of cytomegalovirus exposure and HLA in healthy donors. Libraries were prepared by immunoSEQ multiplex PCR; TCRdb keeps only in-frame clonotypes and omits some of them. The profile shows 150,000 to 200,000 clones, around 79% of them singletons. The sample consisted of PBMCs. The receptors shown here come from a woman aged 40-49 years in good health and CMV-seronegative. CDR3s include the opening cysteine and the closing phenylalanine or tryptophan. Fields, in order: clone size, V gene, D gene, J gene, CDR3 DNA, CDR3 protein. The D gene is left open where the match is weak. Only part of the rows carry a size: once, few, many, or a class if the clone is expanded.

.	TRBV7-6	.	TRBJ1-1	TGTGCCAGCAGCCCATCGCGGGTGCTAACTGAAGCTTTCTTT	CASSPSRVLTEAFF
.	TRBV9	TRBD1	TRBJ2-7	TGTGCCAGCAGCTCATCCGGGACAGACTACGAGCAGTACTTC	CASSSSGTDYEQYF
.	TRBV9	TRBD2	TRBJ2-1	TGTGCCAGCAGCCGCGGAGGTAGCGGGACCTACAATGAGCAGTTCTTC	CASSRGGSGTYNEQFF
.	TRBV10-3	TRBD1	TRBJ2-3	TGTGCCATCAGAGGGACAGCAAGCACAGATACGCAGTATTTT	CAIRGTASTDTQYF
.	TRBV5-1	.	TRBJ2-3	TGCGCCAGCAGCCACATGGGAGAGAGCACAGATACGCAGTATTTT	CASSHMGESTDTQYF
.	TRBV5-1	.	TRBJ1-3	TGCGCCAGCAGCTTTTCCTCCTCTGGAAACACCATATATTTT	CASSFSSSGNTIYF
.	TRBV19	.	TRBJ1-4	TGTGCCAGTAGTGTTGATGGGGGCAGGGGAAGGGAAAAACTGTTTTTT	CASSVDGGRGREKLFF
.	TRBV11-2	TRBD1	TRBJ2-7	TGTGCCAGCAGCTCTACCCGGGACAGTCTCTCCTACGAGCAGTACTTC	CASSSTRDSLSYEQYF
once	TRBV28	TRBD1	TRBJ2-1	TGTGCCAGCAGTCCACCTCTATGGACAGGCACCAGCTCCTACAATGAGCAGTTCTTC	CASSPPLWTGTSSYNEQFF
.	TRBV19	TRBD1	TRBJ2-5	TGTGCCAGCCGGGACAGGGGGCAAGAGACCCAGTACTTC	CASRDRGQETQYF
.	TRBV29-1	.	TRBJ2-1	TGCAGCGCCCCTGACTACCTCGGTCGGGCCTACAATGAGCAGTTCTTC	CSAPDYLGRAYNEQFF
.	TRBV29-1	.	TRBJ2-2	TGCAGCGTTGAAGATTATGGCAGGAAAACCGGGGAGCTGTTTTTT	CSVEDYGRKTGELFF
once	TRBV5-1	TRBD2	TRBJ2-1	TGCGCCAGCAGCTTAGACGGGACTAGAGTTTGGTCCAATGAGCAGTTCTTC	CASSLDGTRVWSNEQFF
once	TRBV9	TRBD1	TRBJ1-2	TGTGCCAGCACAGGGACAGGGTCCATCGACTATGGCTACACCTTC	CASTGTGSIDYGYTF
.	TRBV5-1	.	TRBJ1-1	TGCGCCAGCAGCTTGGTTCAGGGAATGAACACTGAAGCTTTCTTT	CASSLVQGMNTEAFF
.	TRBV7-2	TRBD1	TRBJ2-2	TGTGCCAGCAGCGTAGAGGGGGCATTAGGGACCGGGGAGCTGTTTTTT	CASSVEGALGTGELFF
.	TRBV30	TRBD1	TRBJ1-2	TGTGCCTGGAGTGTACGGGCAGGGGGTTTATGCACCTTC	CAWSVRAGGLCTF
few	TRBV11-2	TRBD1	TRBJ1-2	TGTGCCAGCAGCACAGGGACAGGGAACTATGGCTACACCTTC	CASSTGTGNYGYTF
.	TRBV9	TRBD1	TRBJ1-2	TGTGCCAGCAGCGTAGCTCGTGGGACAGGGAGGTTTGGCTACACCTTC	CASSVARGTGRFGYTF
few	TRBV19	.	TRBJ1-1	TGTGCCAGTAGTGTCAGGGGGAACACTGAAGCTTTCTTT	CASSVRGNTEAFF
once	TRBV30	.	TRBJ1-3	TGTGCCTGGAGTCGGGAGTCTGGAAACACCATATATTTT	CAWSRESGNTIYF
.	TRBV4-2	.	TRBJ2-2	TGTGCCAGCAGCCAAACTCTAGCTGGGTTTAACACCGGGGAGCTGTTTTTT	CASSQTLAGFNTGELFF
.	TRBV19	TRBD1	TRBJ1-6	TGTGCCAGTAGTATAGATCGAGGGGACAGGGATAACTCACCCCTCCACTTT	CASSIDRGDRDNSPLHF
.	TRBV5-1	.	TRBJ1-2	TGCGCCAGCAGACGGACAGACGCTAACTATGGCTACACCTTC	CASRRTDANYGYTF
.	TRBV6-1	.	TRBJ1-1	TGTGCCAGCAGTGGCGTGCCAGGGTCGATGAACACTGAAGCTTTCTTT	CASSGVPGSMNTEAFF
.	TRBV7-8	TRBD1	TRBJ1-1	TGTGCCAGCAGCTCTTTTATCCGGGACAGGGGCGAGTTCACTGAAGCTTTCTTT	CASSSFIRDRGEFTEAFF
.	TRBV11-2	.	TRBJ2-2	TGTGCCAGCAGCCATGGGGTTCAGGGCGATATCACAACCGGGGAGCTGTTTTTT	CASSHGVQGDITTGELFF
.	TRBV29-1	.	TRBJ2-2	TGCAGCGGAGGGGGTTTCGGCACCGGGGAGCTGTTTTTT	CSGGGFGTGELFF
.	TRBV7-8	TRBD2	TRBJ2-1	TGTGCCAGCAGCATAACCGGGACTAGCGGGATTAATGAGCAGTTCTTC	CASSITGTSGINEQFF